This T cell receptor (beta chain) was profiled in a study of T cells in Graves' hyperthyroidism and ophthalmopathy. Germline assignment: CDR1 SEHNR and CDR2 FQNEAQ (reference sequence). Unmatched junction bases numbered 17, after V lost 5 bases and J lost 4 bases. The CDR3 has 18 amino acids. RNA transcripts gave rise to amplified TCR beta CDR3 regions. First-round RT-PCR with HTBI primers amplified the TCR CDR3 region. TCRdb re-derived calls from the multiplex PCR reads in MiXCR, one entry per CDR3 protein. This table holds more than 300,000 distinct CDR3 sequences, over 10% found once. The J gene is TRBJ2-7, the V gene TRBV7-9; 10 positions match TRBD2. The receptor comes from a young woman with Graves' hyperthyroidism. The sample taken for sequencing was blood. The CDR3 loop reads CASSGSQREGSSVYEQYF. CDR3 DNA sequence: TGTGCCAGCAGCGGATCACAGCGGGAGGGTTCTTCTGTGTACGAGCAGTACTTC.